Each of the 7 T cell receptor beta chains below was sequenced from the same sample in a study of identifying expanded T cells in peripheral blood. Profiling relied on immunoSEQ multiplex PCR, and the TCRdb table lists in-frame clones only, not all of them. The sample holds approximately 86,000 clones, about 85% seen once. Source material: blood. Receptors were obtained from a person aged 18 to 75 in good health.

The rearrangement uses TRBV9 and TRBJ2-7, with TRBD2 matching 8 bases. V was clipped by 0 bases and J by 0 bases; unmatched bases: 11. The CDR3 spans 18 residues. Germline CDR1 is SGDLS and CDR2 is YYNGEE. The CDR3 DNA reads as TGTGCCAGCAGCGTAGGTCGGTCGGTAGCGGGGAGCTCCTACGAGCAGTACTTC. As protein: CASSVGRSVAGSSYEQYF.

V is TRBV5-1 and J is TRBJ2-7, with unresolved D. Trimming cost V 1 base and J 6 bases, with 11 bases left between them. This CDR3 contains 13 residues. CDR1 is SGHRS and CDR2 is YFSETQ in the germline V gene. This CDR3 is CASSLLDSGEQYF. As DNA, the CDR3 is TGCGCCAGCAGCTTGCTGGATTCGGGCGAGCAGTACTTC.

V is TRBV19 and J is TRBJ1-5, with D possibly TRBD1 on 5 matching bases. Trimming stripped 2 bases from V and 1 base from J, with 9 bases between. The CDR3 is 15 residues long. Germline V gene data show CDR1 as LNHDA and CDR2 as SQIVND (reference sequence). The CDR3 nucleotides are TGTGCCAGTAGTATATCAGGGAGGAGCAATCAGCCCCAGCATTTT. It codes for CASSISGRSNQPQHF. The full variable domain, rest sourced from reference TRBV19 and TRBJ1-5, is DGGITQSPKYLFRKEGQNVTLSCEQNLNHDAMYWYRQDPGQGLRLIYYSQIVNDFQKGDIAEGYSVSREKKESFPLTVTSAQKNPTAFYLCASSISGRSNQPQHFGDGTRLSIL.

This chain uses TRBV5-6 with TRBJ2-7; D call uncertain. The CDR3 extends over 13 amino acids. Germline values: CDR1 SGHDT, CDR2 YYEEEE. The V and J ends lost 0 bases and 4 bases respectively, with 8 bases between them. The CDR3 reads CASSLAGKYEQYF. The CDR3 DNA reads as TGTGCCAGCAGCTTGGCAGGCAAGTACGAGCAGTACTTC. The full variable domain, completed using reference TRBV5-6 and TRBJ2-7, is DAGVTQSPTHLIKTRGQQVTLRCSPKSGHDTVSWYQQALGQGPQFIFQYYEEEERQRGNFPDRFSGHQFPNYSSELNVNALLLGDSALYLCASSLAGKYEQYFGPGTRLTVT.

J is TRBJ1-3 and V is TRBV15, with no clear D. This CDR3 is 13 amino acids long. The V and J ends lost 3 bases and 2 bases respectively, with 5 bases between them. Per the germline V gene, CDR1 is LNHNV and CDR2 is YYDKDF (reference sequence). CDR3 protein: CATSSSAGNTIYF. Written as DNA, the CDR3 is TGTGCCACCAGCAGCAGTGCTGGAAACACCATATATTTT.

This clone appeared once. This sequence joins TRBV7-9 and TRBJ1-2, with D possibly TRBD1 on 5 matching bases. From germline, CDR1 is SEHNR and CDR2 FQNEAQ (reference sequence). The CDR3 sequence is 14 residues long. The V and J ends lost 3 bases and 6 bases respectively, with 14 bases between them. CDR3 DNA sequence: TGTGCCAGCAGCTTGGACGGGGGATCGAATGGCTACACCTTC. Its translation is CASSLDGGSNGYTF.

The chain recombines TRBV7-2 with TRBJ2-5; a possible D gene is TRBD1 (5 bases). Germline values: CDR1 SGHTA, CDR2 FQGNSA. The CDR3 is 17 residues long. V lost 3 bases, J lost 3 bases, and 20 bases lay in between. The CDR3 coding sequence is TGTGCCAGCAGCTTGGGGCCAAAAAGATCAACAAAAGAGACCCAGTACTTC. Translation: CASSLGPKRSTKETQYF. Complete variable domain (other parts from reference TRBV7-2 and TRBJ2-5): GAGVSQSPSNKVTEKGKDVELRCDPISGHTALYWYRQSLGQGLEFLIYFQGNSAPDKSGLPSDRFSAERTGGSVSTLTIQRTQQEDSAVYLCASSLGPKRSTKETQYFGPGTRLLVL.